These 21 T cell receptor beta chains originate from one sample sequenced in a study of blood T cell repertoires in COVID-19. Profiling relied on immunoSEQ multiplex PCR, and the TCRdb table lists in-frame clones only, not all of them. Among 120,000 or so clones, 80% were seen once, and the ten largest hold more than 20%. Sequencing was performed on peripheral blood. The receptors derive from a human donor in a cohort sampled during active COVID-19.

This rearrangement joins TRBV10-3 to TRBJ1-5; unclear D gene. Per the germline V gene, CDR1 is ENHRY and CDR2 is SYGVKD. The CDR3 is 13 amino acids. Trimming cost V 0 bases and J 5 bases, with 5 bases left between them. The CDR3 is CAISESRDQPQHF. Written as DNA, the CDR3 is TGTGCCATCAGTGAGTCGAGAGATCAGCCCCAGCATTTT.

The chain carries TRBV5-6 and TRBJ2-5; D remains ambiguous. Between the trimmed V and J ends, which lost 4 bases and 1 base, there was a span of 11 bases. CDR3 length: 14 amino acids. CDR1 SGHDT and CDR2 YYEEEE come from the germline V gene. This CDR3 is CASSGKQSQETQYF. The CDR3 DNA is TGTGCCAGCAGCGGAAAACAGAGCCAAGAGACCCAGTACTTC. Full variable domain (remainder filled in from reference TRBV5-6 and TRBJ2-5): DAGVTQSPTHLIKTRGQQVTLRCSPKSGHDTVSWYQQALGQGPQFIFQYYEEEERQRGNFPDRFSGHQFPNYSSELNVNALLLGDSALYLCASSGKQSQETQYFGPGTRLLVL.

The J gene is TRBJ1-1, the V gene TRBV14; 11 nucleotides line up with TRBD1. V lost 4 bases to trimming and J lost 3 bases; unmatched junction nucleotides: 13. In germline, CDR1 is SGHDN, CDR2 FVKESK. The CDR3 covers 18 residues. CDR3 sequence: CASSPLGQGATPHTEAFF. The CDR3 region has the DNA TGTGCCAGCAGCCCTTTAGGACAGGGGGCGACTCCCCACACTGAAGCTTTCTTT.

CDR3 sequence: CASSRLGTGGSISTLLKSYTF. As DNA, the CDR3 is TGTGCCAGCAGCCGCCTTGGCACAGGGGGCTCCATTTCCACCTTATTAAAGAGCTACACCTTC. The chain carries TRBV7-8 and TRBJ1-2; 9 bases align to TRBD1. V was clipped by 5 bases and J by 9 bases; unmatched bases: 31. The CDR3 is 21 amino acids. Per germline, CDR1 SGHVS and CDR2 FQNEAQ.

V is TRBV13 and J is TRBJ2-1; 14 positions match TRBD2. The CDR3 runs to 18 residues. The V gene's germline CDR1 is PRHDT and CDR2 FYEKMQ (reference sequence). V was clipped by 0 bases and J by 4 bases; unmatched bases: 5. This CDR3 is CASSLGRLAGGPYNEQFF. DNA for the CDR3: TGTGCCAGCAGCTTAGGGAGACTAGCGGGAGGGCCATACAATGAGCAGTTCTTC.

The rearrangement uses TRBV28 and TRBJ2-5, with a possible D match to TRBD2 (6 bases). Deletions cut 2 bases from V and 6 bases from J, with 16 bases between. Germline V gene lookup returns CDR1 MDHEN and CDR2 SYDVKM. This CDR3 is built from 15 residues. CDR3 DNA: TGTGCCAGCAGTTTAACCCTAGCGACGGCCCAGACCCAGTACTTC. Protein sequence: CASSLTLATAQTQYF.

The chain carries TRBV7-8 and TRBJ1-2; TRBD1 aligns across 8 bases. V shed 4 bases and J 4 bases; nucleotides not matched to a gene: 8. CDR3 length: 15 residues. The V gene's germline CDR1 is SGHVS and CDR2 FQNEAQ. CDR3 loop: CASSSQGADIYGYTF. DNA of the CDR3: TGTGCCAGCAGCTCCCAGGGGGCGGATATCTATGGCTACACCTTC.

This chain connects TRBV14 to TRBJ2-3; a weak D match, TRBD2 (6 bases). Trimming stripped 4 bases from V and 7 bases from J, with 9 bases between. This CDR3 has 12 residues. Germline CDR1 and CDR2: SGHDN and FVKESK. This CDR3 is CASSPRGYTQYF. CDR3 in DNA: TGTGCCAGCAGCCCCCGGGGGTATACGCAGTATTTT.

This rearrangement joins TRBV9 to TRBJ2-1, with TRBD2 matching over 10 bases. J was trimmed by 8 bases and V by 0 bases; bases with no gene match: 5. The CDR3 extends over 15 amino acids. Germline-derived CDR1 and CDR2 are SGDLS and YYNGEE. The CDR3 region is CASSVGQAGGHEQFF. As DNA, the CDR3 is TGTGCCAGCAGCGTAGGTCAAGCGGGGGGGCATGAGCAGTTCTTC.

The genes are TRBV5-8 and TRBJ1-4; the D is unclear. Deletions cut 0 bases from V and 14 bases from J, with 11 bases between. Germline CDR1 reads SGHTS; CDR2 reads YDEGEE. This CDR3 has 12 amino acids. CDR3 amino acids: CASSLVASVLFF. CDR3 DNA sequence: TGTGCCAGCAGCTTGGTCGCATCGGTGCTGTTTTTT.

The rearrangement links TRBV11-3 to TRBJ2-5; TRBD1 matches at 10 bases. This CDR3 spans 17 amino acids. Germline CDR1 reads SGHNT; CDR2 reads YENEEA. Trimming took 1 base from V and 1 from J; bases not matched to a gene: 6. In nucleotides, the CDR3 is TGTGCCAGCAGCTTAGGCGGGACAGGGGCGATCCAAGAGACCCAGTACTTC. Residues: CASSLGGTGAIQETQYF.

This clone has just a few counts. The chain couples TRBV10-3 to TRBJ2-7, with D perhaps matching TRBD1 (6 bases). The CDR3 is 14 residues long. The V gene lost 5 bases and the J gene lost 1 base, with 12 bases spanning the gap. The V gene's germline CDR1 is ENHRY and CDR2 SYGVKD. The CDR3 protein is CAISSGTPSYEQYF. The CDR3 nucleotides are TGTGCCATCAGTTCCGGGACACCGTCCTACGAGCAGTACTTC.

In DNA, the CDR3 is TGTGCCAGCAGCCGCGACAGGGGGTCCCGCACAGATACGCAGTATTTT. Translating it yields CASSRDRGSRTDTQYF. V usage is TRBV7-2 and J usage is TRBJ2-3, with TRBD1 matching over 9 bases. Trimming cost V 5 bases and J 1 base; bases outside gene matches: 7. CDR1 and CDR2 from the germline V gene are SGHTA and FQGNSA. CDR3 length equals 16 residues.

This clone was counted only a few times. The chain has TRBV7-8 and TRBJ1-6; 7 bases line up with TRBD1. The CDR3 is 19 residues long. V gave up 7 bases and J gave up 1 base; unmatched junction bases: 16. The germline gives CDR1 SGHVS, CDR2 FQNEAQ. The CDR3 spells CASTTWDRDPRSYNSPLHF. As DNA, the CDR3 is TGTGCCAGCACCACATGGGACAGAGACCCCAGGTCCTATAATTCACCCCTCCACTTT.

In this sample, this clone turned up a few times. The chain is built from TRBV10-3 and TRBJ1-3, with D hard to call. V was pared by 5 bases and J by 0 bases, with 17 bases between. CDR1 is ENHRY and CDR2 is SYGVKD in the germline V gene. This CDR3 region has 17 residues. DNA of the CDR3: TGTGCCATCAGTCCCCCCGGTGCGGGAGCCTCTGGAAACACCATATATTTT. Its translation is CAISPPGAGASGNTIYF.

The CDR3 DNA reads as TGTGCCACCAGCAGAGATTCACAGACTGGAAACACCATATATTTT. It is translated as CATSRDSQTGNTIYF. The rearrangement uses TRBV15 and TRBJ1-3; D is unresolved. The ends were cut back, 0 bases at V and 2 bases at J, with 8 bases in the middle. CDR1 is LNHNV and CDR2 is YYDKDF in the germline V gene (reference sequence). This CDR3 contains 15 residues.

This chain links TRBV15 with TRBJ2-7; 10 bases are shared with TRBD2. Per germline, CDR1 LNHNV and CDR2 YYDKDF (reference sequence). V gave up 0 bases and J gave up 6 bases; unmatched junction bases: 8. CDR3 length: 16 amino acids. The CDR3 nucleotides are TGTGCCACCAGCAGAGATCGCCCTGGACTAGCGGCCGAGCAGTACTTC. Translation gives CATSRDRPGLAAEQYF.

The chain has TRBV3-1 (or the pseudogene TRBV3-2) and TRBJ1-2; 8 nucleotides agree with TRBD1. From germline, CDR1 is LGHDT and CDR2 YNNKEL (reference sequence). The ends lost 0 bases at V and 8 bases at J; junction bases unmatched: 8. The CDR3 runs to 15 residues. CDR3 nucleotide sequence: TGTGCCAGCAGCCAAGAGGGACAGGCCACGAAGGGCTACACCTTC. The encoded protein is CASSQEGQATKGYTF.

This clone occurred many times. The V call is TRBV9, the J call TRBJ1-2, with TRBD1 matching over 7 bases. The germline gives CDR1 SGDLS, CDR2 YYNGEE. V trimming: 3 bases; J trimming: 8 bases; junction bases outside the gene matches: 7. CDR3 size: 13 residues. Here the CDR3 DNA reads TGTGCCAGCAGCGATGGACAGGAGTTAGGCTACACCTTC. This sequence encodes CASSDGQELGYTF.

V is TRBV5-1 and J is TRBJ1-1; no firm D call. The CDR3 loop spans 13 amino acids. The V gene's germline CDR1 is SGHRS and CDR2 YFSETQ. Trimming cost V 4 bases and J 5 bases, with 12 bases left between them. The CDR3 nucleotides are TGCGCCAGCAGCGCCGTTCCGGTTACTGAAGCTTTCTTT. This gives the protein CASSAVPVTEAFF.

This clone occurred a few times. The gene calls are TRBV30 and TRBJ2-2; 11 bases fit TRBD1. Germline CDR1 reads GTSNPN; CDR2 reads SVGIG (reference sequence). The V and J ends lost 5 bases and 6 bases, in that order; junction bases with no gene match: 5. This CDR3 spans 14 amino acids. The CDR3 sequence is CAWGTGGYAGELFF. In nucleotides, the CDR3 is TGTGCCTGGGGGACAGGGGGATACGCCGGGGAGCTGTTTTTT.